This T cell receptor beta chain was obtained from a study of neoadjuvant nivolumab and ipilimumab in lung cancer. TCRdb keeps only in-frame clones here, not all; method: immunoSEQ multiplex PCR. The top ten hold more than 2% of the sample, which has about 19,000 clones, about 90% seen once. The CDR3 contains 19 residues. V gave up 6 bases and J gave up 0 bases; unmatched junction bases: 19. Germline V CDR1 and CDR2: SGDLS, YYNGEE. The sample here was peripheral blood, taken before neoadjuvant nivolumab, alone or with ipilimumab. This TCR was recovered from an adult with non-small cell lung cancer. This chain links TRBV9 with TRBJ2-7; 9 bases are shared with TRBD1. The CDR3 coding sequence is TGTGCCAGCAACCCCCCACAACAGCGGGGACAGGGAGGCTCCTACGAGCAGTACTTC. Encoded protein: CASNPPQQRGQGGSYEQYF.